This TCR beta chain was observed in a study of T cells in localized non-small cell lung cancer. Study-wide results and limits: Adjacent lung tissue had a median about 57 of the top 100 clones found in the tumor. The study found T cell clonality highest in uninvolved adjacent lung, above tumor. Patients showing higher blood T cell density tended to see longer overall survival. Because sequencing included only one region (of the tumor), heterogeneity remains possible.

The CDR3 has 11 residues. Germline-derived CDR1 and CDR2 are GTSNPN and SVGIG (reference sequence). Trimming removed 8 bases at V and 8 bases at J, with 13 bases between. A note on this clone: The antigen is unknown.

TCRdb's table, derived via immunoSEQ multiplex PCR, lists solely in-frame clones and lacks some. Of about 40,000 clones detected, about 86% appear once; the ten largest clones hold 7.3%. The origin of this receptor is a male donor aged 60 or over with stage II lung adenocarcinoma. The chain combines TRBV30 with TRBJ2-1; D possibly corresponds to TRBD2 (7 bases). Specimen: peripheral blood mononuclear cells, collected before any cancer treatment. CDR3 DNA sequence: TGTGCCGGAGAGGGGGGGCATGAGCAGTTCTTC. This translates into CAGEGGHEQFF.